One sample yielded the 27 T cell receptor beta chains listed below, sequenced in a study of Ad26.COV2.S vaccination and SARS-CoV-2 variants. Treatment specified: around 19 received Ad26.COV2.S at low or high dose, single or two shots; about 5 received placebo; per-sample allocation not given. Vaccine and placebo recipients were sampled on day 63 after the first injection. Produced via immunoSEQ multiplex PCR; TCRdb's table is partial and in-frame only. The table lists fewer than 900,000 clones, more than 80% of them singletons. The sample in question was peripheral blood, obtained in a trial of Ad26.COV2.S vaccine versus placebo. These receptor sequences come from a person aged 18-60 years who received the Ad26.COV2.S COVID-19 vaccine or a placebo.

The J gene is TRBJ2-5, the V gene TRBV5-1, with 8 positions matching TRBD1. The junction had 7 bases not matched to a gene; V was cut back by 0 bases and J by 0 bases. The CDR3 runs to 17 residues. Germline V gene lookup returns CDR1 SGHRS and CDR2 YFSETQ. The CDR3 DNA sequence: TGCGCCAGCAGCTTGGGAGGTACAGGGGGGCACCAAGAGACCCAGTACTTC. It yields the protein CASSLGGTGGHQETQYF.

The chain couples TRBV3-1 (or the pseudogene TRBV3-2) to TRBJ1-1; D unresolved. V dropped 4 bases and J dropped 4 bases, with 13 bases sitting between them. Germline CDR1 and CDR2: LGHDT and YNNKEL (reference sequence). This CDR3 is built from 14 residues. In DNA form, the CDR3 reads TGTGCCAGCAGCCCCACCACATCTGGCACTGAAGCTTTCTTT. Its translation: CASSPTTSGTEAFF.

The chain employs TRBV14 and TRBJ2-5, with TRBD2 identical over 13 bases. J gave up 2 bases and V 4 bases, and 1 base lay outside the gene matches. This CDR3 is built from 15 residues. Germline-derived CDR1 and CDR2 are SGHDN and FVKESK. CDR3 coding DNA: TGTGCCAGCAGCCCGGGACTAGCGGGACAAGAGACCCAGTACTTC. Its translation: CASSPGLAGQETQYF.

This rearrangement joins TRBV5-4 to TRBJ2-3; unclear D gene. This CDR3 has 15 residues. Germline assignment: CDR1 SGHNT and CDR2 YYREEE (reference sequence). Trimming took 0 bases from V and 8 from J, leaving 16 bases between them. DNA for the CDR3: TGTGCCAGCAGCTTGGCCCAGGCGGCCAGGCGTACGCAGTATTTT. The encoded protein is CASSLAQAARRTQYF.

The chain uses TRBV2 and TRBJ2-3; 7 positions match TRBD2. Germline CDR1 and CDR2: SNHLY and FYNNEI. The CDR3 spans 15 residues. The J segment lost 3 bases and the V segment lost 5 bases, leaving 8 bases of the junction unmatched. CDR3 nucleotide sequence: TGTGCCAGCAGTTGGGGGGGGGAGTCGACAGATACGCAGTATTTT. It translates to CASSWGGESTDTQYF.

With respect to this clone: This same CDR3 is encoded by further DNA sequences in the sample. CDR3 nucleotides: TGTGCCAGCAGCTTAGTCCCGGGACTAGCGGGAAGCTACGAGCAGTACTTC. Translating it yields CASSLVPGLAGSYEQYF. The chain is built from TRBV11-2 and TRBJ2-7, with 13 bases fitting TRBD2. Per germline, CDR1 SGHAT and CDR2 FQNNGV. This CDR3 has 17 amino acids. The V and J ends lost 1 base and 3 bases, in that order; junction bases with no gene match: 6.

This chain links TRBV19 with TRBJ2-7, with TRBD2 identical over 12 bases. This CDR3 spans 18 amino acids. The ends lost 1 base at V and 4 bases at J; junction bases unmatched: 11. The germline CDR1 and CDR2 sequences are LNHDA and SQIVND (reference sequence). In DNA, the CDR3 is TGTGCCAGTAGTATAGGGGACCCGACTAGCGGGAGTTCGTACGAGCAGTACTTC. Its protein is CASSIGDPTSGSSYEQYF.

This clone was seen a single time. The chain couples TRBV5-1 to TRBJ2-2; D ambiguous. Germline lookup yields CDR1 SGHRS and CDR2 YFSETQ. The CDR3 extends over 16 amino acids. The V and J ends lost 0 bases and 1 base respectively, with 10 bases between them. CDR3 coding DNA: TGCGCCAGCAGCTTGGAGGTTCTAGGGAACACCGGGGAGCTGTTTTTT. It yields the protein CASSLEVLGNTGELFF.

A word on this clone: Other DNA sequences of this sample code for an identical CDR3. CDR3 sequence: CASSLRQNTEAFF. CDR3 nucleotides: TGTGCCAGCAGTTTAAGGCAAAACACTGAAGCTTTCTTT. The chain employs TRBV27 and TRBJ1-1; unclear D gene. The germline CDR1 and CDR2 sequences are MNHEY and SMNVEV (reference sequence). Trimming removed 2 bases from V and 2 bases from J, with 6 bases in between. There are 13 residues in the CDR3.

This chain's CDR3 is CATRTGPYEQYF. In DNA, the CDR3 is TGTGCCACTAGGACAGGCCCCTACGAGCAGTACTTC. The genes are TRBV27 and TRBJ2-7, with 7 bases aligning to TRBD1. Germline V lookup: CDR1 MNHEY, CDR2 SMNVEV (reference sequence). This CDR3 is built from 12 residues. Trimming took 10 bases from V and 2 from J; bases not matched to a gene: 5.

As DNA, the CDR3 is TGTGCCAGCAGTCGGGGGACAGGGGGTTTGTCCGGGGAGCTGTTTTTT. Translating it yields CASSRGTGGLSGELFF. The J gene is TRBJ2-2, the V gene TRBV27; 11 nucleotides align to TRBD1. V dropped 5 bases and J dropped 6; count of bases not matched to a gene: 8. Germline V lookup: CDR1 MNHEY, CDR2 SMNVEV (reference sequence). This CDR3 has 16 amino acids.

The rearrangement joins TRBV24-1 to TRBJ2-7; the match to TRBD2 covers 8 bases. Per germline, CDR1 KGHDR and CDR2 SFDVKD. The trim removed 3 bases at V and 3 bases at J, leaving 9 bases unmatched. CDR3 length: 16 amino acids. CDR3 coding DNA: TGTGCCACCAGTGATCCGAATTCCGCGGGAGGCTACGAGCAGTACTTC. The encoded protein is CATSDPNSAGGYEQYF.

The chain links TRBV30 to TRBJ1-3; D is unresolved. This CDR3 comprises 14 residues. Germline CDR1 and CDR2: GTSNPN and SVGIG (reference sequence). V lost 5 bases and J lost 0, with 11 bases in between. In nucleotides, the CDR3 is TGTGCCTGGGACCGGGGAGGCTCTGGAAACACCATATATTTT. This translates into CAWDRGGSGNTIYF.

CDR3 residues: CASSLSVGIAGSVKNIQYF. The CDR3 DNA sequence: TGCGCCAGCAGCTTATCGGTCGGAATAGCGGGAAGTGTCAAAAACATTCAGTACTTC. The chain recombines TRBV5-1 with TRBJ2-4, with 8 bases aligning to TRBD2. The CDR3 covers 19 residues. The junction had 16 bases not matched to a gene; V was cut back by 2 bases and J by 3 bases. Germline loops: CDR1 SGHRS, CDR2 YFSETQ.

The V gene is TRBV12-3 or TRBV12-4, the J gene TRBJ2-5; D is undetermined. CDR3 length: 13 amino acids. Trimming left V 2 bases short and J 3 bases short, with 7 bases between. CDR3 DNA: TGTGCCAGCAGTTTATTTGAGAAAGAGACCCAGTACTTC. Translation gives CASSLFEKETQYF.

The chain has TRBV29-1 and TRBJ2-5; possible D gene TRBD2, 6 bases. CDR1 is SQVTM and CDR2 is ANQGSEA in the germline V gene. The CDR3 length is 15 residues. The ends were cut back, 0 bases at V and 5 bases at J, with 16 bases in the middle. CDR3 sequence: CSVEEGGTGGETQYF. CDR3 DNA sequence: TGCAGCGTTGAAGAGGGTGGTACAGGAGGGGAGACCCAGTACTTC.

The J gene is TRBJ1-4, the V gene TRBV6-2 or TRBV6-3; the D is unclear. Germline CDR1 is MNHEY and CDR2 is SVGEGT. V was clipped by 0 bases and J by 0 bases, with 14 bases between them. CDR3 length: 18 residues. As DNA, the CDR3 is TGTGCCAGCAGTTACTCGGCCCGTTACCCTGCAACTAATGAAAAACTGTTTTTT. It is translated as CASSYSARYPATNEKLFF.

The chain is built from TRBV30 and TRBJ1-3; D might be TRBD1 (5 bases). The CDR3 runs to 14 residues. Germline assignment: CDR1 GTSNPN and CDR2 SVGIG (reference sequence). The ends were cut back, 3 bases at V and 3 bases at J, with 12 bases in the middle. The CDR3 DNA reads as TGTGCCTGGAGATCGGCAGGGTATGGAAACACCATATATTTT. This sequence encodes CAWRSAGYGNTIYF.

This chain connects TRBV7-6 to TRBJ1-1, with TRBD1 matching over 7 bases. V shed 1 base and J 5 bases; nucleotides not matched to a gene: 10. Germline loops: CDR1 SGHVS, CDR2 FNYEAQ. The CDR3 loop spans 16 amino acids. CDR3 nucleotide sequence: TGTGCCAGCAGCTTAGGCACGAAGACAGGGAGGACTGAAGCTTTCTTT. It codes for CASSLGTKTGRTEAFF. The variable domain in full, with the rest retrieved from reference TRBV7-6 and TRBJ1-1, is GAGVSQSPRYKVTKRGQDVALRCDPISGHVSLYWYRQALGQGPEFLTYFNYEAQQDKSGLPNDRFSAERPEGSISTLTIQRTEQRDSAMYRCASSLGTKTGRTEAFFGQGTRLTVV.

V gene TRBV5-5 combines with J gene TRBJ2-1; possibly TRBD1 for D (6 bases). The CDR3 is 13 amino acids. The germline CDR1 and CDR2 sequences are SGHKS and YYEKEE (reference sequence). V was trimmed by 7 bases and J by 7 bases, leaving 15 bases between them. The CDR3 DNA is TGTGCCAGCCACTGGACAGATCTTAATGAGCAGTTCTTC. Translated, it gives CASHWTDLNEQFF.

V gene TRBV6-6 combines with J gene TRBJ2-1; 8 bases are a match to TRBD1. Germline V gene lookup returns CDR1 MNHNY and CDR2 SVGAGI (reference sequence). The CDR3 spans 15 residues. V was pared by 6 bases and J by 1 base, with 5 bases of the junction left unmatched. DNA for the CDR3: TGTGCCAGCAGCCCGGACAGGGAGTCCTACAATGAGCAGTTCTTC. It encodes CASSPDRESYNEQFF.

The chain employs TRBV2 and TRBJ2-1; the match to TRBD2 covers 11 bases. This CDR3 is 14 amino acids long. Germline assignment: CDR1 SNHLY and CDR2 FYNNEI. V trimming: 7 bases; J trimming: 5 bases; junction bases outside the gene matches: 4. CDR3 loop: CASMGTSGHNEQFF. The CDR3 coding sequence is TGTGCCAGCATGGGGACTAGCGGACACAATGAGCAGTTCTTC. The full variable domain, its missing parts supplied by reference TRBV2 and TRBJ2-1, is EPEVTQTPSHQVTQMGQEVILRCVPISNHLYFYWYRQILGQKVEFLVSFYNNEISEKSEIFDDQFSVERPDGSNFTLKIRSTKLEDSAMYFCASMGTSGHNEQFFGPGTRLTVL.

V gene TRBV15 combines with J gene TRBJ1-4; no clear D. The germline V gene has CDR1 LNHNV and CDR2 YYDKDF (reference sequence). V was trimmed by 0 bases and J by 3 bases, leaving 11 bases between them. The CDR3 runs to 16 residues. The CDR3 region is CATSRDLRTPNEKLFF. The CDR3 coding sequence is TGTGCCACCAGCAGAGATCTAAGGACCCCTAATGAAAAACTGTTTTTT. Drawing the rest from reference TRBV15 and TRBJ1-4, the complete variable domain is DAMVIQNPRYQVTQFGKPVTLSCSQTLNHNVMYWYQQKSSQAPKLLFHYYDKDFNNEADTPDNFQSRRPNTSFCFLDIRSPGLGDTAMYLCATSRDLRTPNEKLFFGSGTQLSVL.

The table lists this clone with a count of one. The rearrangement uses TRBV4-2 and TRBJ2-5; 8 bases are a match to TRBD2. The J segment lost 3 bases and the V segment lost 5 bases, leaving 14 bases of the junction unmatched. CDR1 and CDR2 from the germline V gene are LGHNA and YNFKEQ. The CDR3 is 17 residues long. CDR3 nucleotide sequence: TGTGCCAGCAGCGACGGGACTAGTGGGTTGAGAGAAGAGACCCAGTACTTC. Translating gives CASSDGTSGLREETQYF.

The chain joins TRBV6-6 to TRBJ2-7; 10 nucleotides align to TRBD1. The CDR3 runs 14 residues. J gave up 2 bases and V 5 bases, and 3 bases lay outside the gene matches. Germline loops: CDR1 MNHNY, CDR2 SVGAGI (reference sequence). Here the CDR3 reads CASSRGTGAYEQYF. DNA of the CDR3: TGTGCCAGCAGTCGCGGGACAGGGGCCTACGAGCAGTACTTC.

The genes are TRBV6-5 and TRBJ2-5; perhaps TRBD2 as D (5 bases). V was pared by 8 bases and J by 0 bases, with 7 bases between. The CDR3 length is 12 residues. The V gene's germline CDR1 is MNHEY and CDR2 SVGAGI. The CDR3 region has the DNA TGTGCCAGCGGGCGGGACCAAGAGACCCAGTACTTC. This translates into CASGRDQETQYF.

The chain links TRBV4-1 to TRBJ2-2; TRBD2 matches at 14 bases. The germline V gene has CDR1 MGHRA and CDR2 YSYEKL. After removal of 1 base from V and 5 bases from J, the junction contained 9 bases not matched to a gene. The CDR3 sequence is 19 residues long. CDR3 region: CASSQVRTGLAGVTGELFF. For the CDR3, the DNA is TGCGCCAGCAGCCAAGTAAGAACGGGACTAGCGGGAGTGACCGGGGAGCTGTTTTTT.